These 21 T cell receptor beta chains were sequenced from one sample in a study of blood T cell repertoires in COVID-19. Measured with immunoSEQ multiplex PCR; TCRdb has only the in-frame clones, and not every one. This table holds about 24,000 clones, about nine tenths found once. What was sequenced was peripheral blood. The origin of the receptors is a woman aged 70-85 years with active COVID-19.

This sequence joins TRBV28 and TRBJ2-7; no firm D call. This CDR3 has 14 amino acids. The germline V gene has CDR1 MDHEN and CDR2 SYDVKM. V lost 4 bases to trimming and J lost 3 bases, with 13 bases between them. The CDR3 region has the DNA TGTGCCAGCAGTTCTACCCCGAGGTACTACGAGCAGTACTTC. Its translation is CASSSTPRYYEQYF.

By frequency in the sample, this clone is large. The chain links TRBV24-1 to TRBJ2-3; TRBD2 is a possible D gene (5 bases). With 3 bases removed from V and 2 bases from J, the gap between germline ends came to 11 bases. From germline, CDR1 is KGHDR and CDR2 SFDVKD. The CDR3 runs 15 residues. CDR3 nucleotide sequence: TGTGCCACCAGTGATCTGGAGGAGGACACAGATACGCAGTATTTT. Its translation: CATSDLEEDTDTQYF.

This chain connects TRBV4-1 to TRBJ2-1; possibly TRBD1 for D (5 bases). The V and J ends lost 3 bases and 6 bases respectively, with 12 bases between them. CDR3 size: 14 residues. Germline V gene data show CDR1 as MGHRA and CDR2 as YSYEKL. DNA of the CDR3: TGCGCCAGCAGCCACCTCGCACAGGCCAATGAGCAGTTCTTC. It encodes CASSHLAQANEQFF.

The chain couples TRBV11-2 to TRBJ2-6; D is ambiguous. Germline V CDR1 and CDR2: SGHAT, FQNNGV. Trimming removed 5 bases at V and 2 bases at J, with 7 bases between. The CDR3 is made up of 14 amino acids. CDR3 DNA sequence: TGTGCCAGCAGCGTCCGTACTGGGGCCAACGTCCTGACTTTC. The encoded protein is CASSVRTGANVLTF.

The chain's CDR3 is CASSQTDRGEYEQYF. The CDR3, as DNA: TGCGCCAGCAGCCAAACGGACAGGGGGGAGTACGAGCAGTACTTC. The rearrangement links TRBV4-1 to TRBJ2-7, with 10 bases fitting TRBD1. Trimming took 2 bases from V and 4 from J; bases not matched to a gene: 5. This CDR3 spans 15 amino acids. Germline V gives CDR1 MGHRA, CDR2 YSYEKL.

The chain combines TRBV28 with TRBJ2-7, with a possible D match to TRBD2 (7 bases). The CDR3 length is 15 residues. Germline-derived CDR1 and CDR2 are MDHEN and SYDVKM. V was shortened by 8 bases and J by 7 bases, with 24 bases between the two germline ends. CDR3 in amino acids: CASSMGGGTGREQYF. The CDR3 bases are TGTGCCAGCTCCATGGGAGGGGGGACGGGGCGGGAGCAGTACTTC.

The chain joins TRBV18 to TRBJ2-1, with TRBD2 matching over 8 bases. Germline loops: CDR1 KGHSH, CDR2 LQKENI. The CDR3 runs 17 residues. J was trimmed by 10 bases and V by 2 bases; bases with no gene match: 16. The CDR3 DNA reads as TGTGCCAGCTCACCAGGACTCGGGGGGGCAATTCTTCGCGAGCAGTTCTTC. This encodes CASSPGLGGAILREQFF.

The chain carries TRBV5-6 and TRBJ1-2; D is unresolved. This CDR3 is built from 16 residues. Germline assignment: CDR1 SGHDT and CDR2 YYEEEE. V was shortened by 0 bases and J by 6 bases, with 18 bases between the two germline ends. CDR3 DNA: TGTGCCAGCAGCTTGGGAGCCCCGTCAGGTTTAGATGGCTACACCTTC. It encodes CASSLGAPSGLDGYTF.

The rearrangement uses TRBV12-3 or TRBV12-4 and TRBJ1-5; D perhaps matches TRBD1 (5 bases). V shed 6 bases and J shed 5 bases, with 11 bases lying between them. The CDR3 is 13 amino acids. The CDR3 region is CASSRDSYQPQHF. CDR3 DNA sequence: TGTGCCAGCAGCAGAGACAGCTATCAGCCCCAGCATTTT.

The chain recombines TRBV3-1 (or the pseudogene TRBV3-2) with TRBJ1-1; D gene unclear. CDR1 LGHDT and CDR2 YNNKEL come from the germline V gene (reference sequence). The CDR3 extends over 11 amino acids. Trimming stripped 1 base from V and 11 bases from J, with 8 bases between. The CDR3, as DNA: TGTGCCAGCAGCCAAGGGCGGTGGGCTTTCTTT. It translates to CASSQGRWAFF.

The genes are TRBV28 and TRBJ1-2; D gene uncertain. Germline loops: CDR1 MDHEN, CDR2 SYDVKM. With 3 bases removed from V and 5 bases from J, the gap between germline ends came to 13 bases. CDR3 length: 14 residues. This CDR3 reads CASSLLGTPYGYTF. Here the CDR3 DNA reads TGTGCCAGCAGTTTGTTGGGCACCCCGTATGGCTACACCTTC.

The gene calls are TRBV6-5 and TRBJ1-2; 8 bases agree with TRBD1. The CDR3 is 14 residues long. The ends lost 7 bases at V and 3 bases at J; junction bases unmatched: 7. Germline values: CDR1 MNHEY, CDR2 SVGAGI. The CDR3 DNA follows: TGTGCCAGCAACCCCGACAGGGGACACTATGGCTACACCTTC. Its protein product is CASNPDRGHYGYTF.

The rearrangement joins TRBV9 to TRBJ2-2; TRBD1 matches 11 bases. In germline, CDR1 is SGDLS, CDR2 YYNGEE. The V and J ends lost 0 bases and 5 bases, in that order; junction bases with no gene match: 3. This CDR3 has 16 residues. CDR3 DNA: TGTGCCAGCAGCGTAGGAGGGACAGGGGGTACCGGGGAGCTGTTTTTT. This codes for CASSVGGTGGTGELFF.

The J gene is TRBJ2-4, the V gene TRBV19; weak D call: TRBD2 (9 bases). In germline, CDR1 is LNHDA, CDR2 SQIVND (reference sequence). CDR3 size: 21 residues. V was pared by 1 base and J by 6 bases, with 31 bases between. The CDR3 nucleotides read TGTGCCAGTAGTATAGTCGCCGGGACAGGAAACGTAGCGGGGGTTGGAAACATTCAGTACTTC. It yields the protein CASSIVAGTGNVAGVGNIQYF.

The chain carries TRBV10-3 and TRBJ1-5; tentative D call: TRBD1 (5 bases). The germline CDR1 and CDR2 sequences are ENHRY and SYGVKD. With 9 bases removed from V and 0 bases from J, the gap between germline ends came to 9 bases. The length of the CDR3 is 13 residues. The CDR3 DNA reads TGTGCCATGGGGCGAGCTAGCAATCAGCCCCAGCATTTT. It is translated as CAMGRASNQPQHF.

The rearrangement uses TRBV6-5 and TRBJ2-6; D not certain. Germline assignment: CDR1 MNHEY and CDR2 SVGAGI. The CDR3 has 16 residues. V was shortened by 0 bases and J by 0 bases, with 6 bases between the two germline ends. The CDR3 loop is CASSYSFSSGANVLTF. CDR3 DNA sequence: TGTGCCAGCAGTTACTCGTTCAGCTCTGGGGCCAACGTCCTGACTTTC.

The chain is built from TRBV24-1 and TRBJ2-1, with a possible D match to TRBD1 (7 bases). This CDR3 has 17 residues. The germline CDR1 and CDR2 sequences are KGHDR and SFDVKD. Between the trimmed V and J ends, which lost 3 bases and 7 bases, there was a span of 21 bases. This CDR3 is CATSDPRAAGGPNEQFF. The CDR3 bases are TGTGCCACCAGTGATCCAAGGGCGGCAGGGGGGCCAAATGAGCAGTTCTTC.

This chain connects TRBV29-1 to TRBJ2-2, with 9 bases aligning to TRBD2. Germline V CDR1 and CDR2: SQVTM, ANQGSEA. CDR3 length: 13 residues. The ends lost 4 bases at V and 7 bases at J; junction bases unmatched: 4. The CDR3 bases are TGCAGCGTTGTAGCGGGGGCTAACGGGGAGCTGTTTTTT. Amino acid sequence: CSVVAGANGELFF.

The V gene is TRBV7-3, the J gene TRBJ2-5; TRBD2 matches at 7 bases. The CDR3 is made up of 15 amino acids. With V trimmed by 5 bases and J by 5 bases, 11 bases remained unmatched. Germline assignment: CDR1 SGHTA and CDR2 FQGTGA. The CDR3 here is CASSPIGGVEETQYF. DNA for the CDR3: TGTGCCAGCAGCCCCATTGGGGGGGTTGAGGAGACCCAGTACTTC.

V and J are TRBV7-3 and TRBJ2-2; the match to TRBD1 covers 8 bases. V gave up 5 bases and J gave up 5 bases; unmatched junction bases: 7. Germline lookup yields CDR1 SGHTA and CDR2 FQGTGA. The CDR3 is made up of 15 amino acids. DNA of the CDR3: TGTGCCAGCAGCCCAGACAGGGGTGGAACCGGGGAGCTGTTTTTT. Translation: CASSPDRGGTGELFF. The variable domain in full, completed from reference TRBV7-3 and TRBJ2-2, reads GAGVSQTPSNKVTEKGKYVELRCDPISGHTALYWYRQSLGQGPEFLIYFQGTGAADDSGLPNDRFFAVRPEGSVSTLKIQRTERGDSAVYLCASSPDRGGTGELFFGEGSRLTVL.

The chain joins TRBV11-2 to TRBJ2-5, with 9 nucleotides matching TRBD1. In germline, CDR1 is SGHAT, CDR2 FQNNGV. The CDR3 is 15 residues long. V lost 4 bases, J lost 5 bases, and 8 bases stayed unmatched. CDR3 bases: TGTGCCAGCAGCTGGAGCCGTGGACAGGGGGAGACCCAGTACTTC. Translation: CASSWSRGQGETQYF.